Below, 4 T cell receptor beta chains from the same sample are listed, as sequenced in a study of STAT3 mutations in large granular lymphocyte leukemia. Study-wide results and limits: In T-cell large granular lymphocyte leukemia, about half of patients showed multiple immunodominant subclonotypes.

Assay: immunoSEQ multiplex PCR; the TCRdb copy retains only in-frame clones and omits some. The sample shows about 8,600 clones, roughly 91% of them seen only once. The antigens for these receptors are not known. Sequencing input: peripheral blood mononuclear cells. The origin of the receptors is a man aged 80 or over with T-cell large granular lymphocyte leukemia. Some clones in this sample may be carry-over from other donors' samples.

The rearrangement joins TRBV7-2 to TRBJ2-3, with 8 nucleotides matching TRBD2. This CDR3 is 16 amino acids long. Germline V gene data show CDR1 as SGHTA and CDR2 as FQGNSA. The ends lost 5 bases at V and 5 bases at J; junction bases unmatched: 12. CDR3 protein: CASSHIGLAARDTQYF. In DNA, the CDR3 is TGTGCCAGCAGCCATATCGGACTAGCCGCCCGAGATACGCAGTATTTT.

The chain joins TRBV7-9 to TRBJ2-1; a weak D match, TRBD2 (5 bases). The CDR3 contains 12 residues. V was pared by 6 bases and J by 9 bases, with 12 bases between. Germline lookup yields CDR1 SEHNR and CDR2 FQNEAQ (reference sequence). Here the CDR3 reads CASRWASSEQFF. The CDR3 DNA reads TGTGCCAGCAGATGGGCTAGCAGTGAGCAGTTCTTC.

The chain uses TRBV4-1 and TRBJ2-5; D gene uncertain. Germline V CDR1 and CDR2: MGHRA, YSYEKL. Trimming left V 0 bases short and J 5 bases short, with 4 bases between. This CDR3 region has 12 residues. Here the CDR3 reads CASSQEGETQYF. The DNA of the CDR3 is TGCGCCAGCAGCCAAGAAGGGGAGACCCAGTACTTC.

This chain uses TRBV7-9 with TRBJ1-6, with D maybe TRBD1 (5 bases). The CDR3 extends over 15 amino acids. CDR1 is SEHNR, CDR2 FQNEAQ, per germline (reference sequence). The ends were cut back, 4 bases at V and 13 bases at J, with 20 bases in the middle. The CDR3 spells CASSSGGGQWSPLHF. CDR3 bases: TGTGCCAGCAGCTCCGGGGGGGGTCAGTGGAGTCCCCTCCACTTT.